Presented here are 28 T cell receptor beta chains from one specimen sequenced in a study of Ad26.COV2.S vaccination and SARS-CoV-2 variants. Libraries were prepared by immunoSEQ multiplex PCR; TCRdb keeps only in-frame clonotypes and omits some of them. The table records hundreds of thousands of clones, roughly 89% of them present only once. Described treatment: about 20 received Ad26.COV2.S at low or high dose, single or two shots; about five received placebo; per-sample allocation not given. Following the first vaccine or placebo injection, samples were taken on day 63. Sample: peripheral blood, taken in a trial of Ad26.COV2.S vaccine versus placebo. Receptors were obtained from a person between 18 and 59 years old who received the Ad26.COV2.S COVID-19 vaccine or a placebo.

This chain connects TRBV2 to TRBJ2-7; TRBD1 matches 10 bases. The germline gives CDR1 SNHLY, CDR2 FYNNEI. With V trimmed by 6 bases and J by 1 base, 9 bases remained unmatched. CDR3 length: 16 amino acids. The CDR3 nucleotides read TGTGCCAGCAGGGCGACAGGGGGCGTATGGTCCTACGAGCAGTACTTC. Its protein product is CASRATGGVWSYEQYF.

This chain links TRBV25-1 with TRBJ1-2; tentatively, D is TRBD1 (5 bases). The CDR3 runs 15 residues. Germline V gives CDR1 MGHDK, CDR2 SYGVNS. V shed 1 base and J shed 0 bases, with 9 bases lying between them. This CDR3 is CASSELGGANYGYTF. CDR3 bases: TGTGCCAGCAGTGAATTGGGGGGAGCTAACTATGGCTACACCTTC.

DNA for the CDR3: TGTGCCAGTAGTTTACAGGGACGGGGATACAATGAGCAGTTCTTC. Translating it yields CASSLQGRGYNEQFF. The gene calls are TRBV19 and TRBJ2-1; a possible D gene is TRBD1 (6 bases). CDR3 length equals 15 residues. Germline CDR1 reads LNHDA; CDR2 reads SQIVND (reference sequence). The V end was cut by 5 bases, the J end by 4 bases, with 15 bases between. Full variable domain (outside the CDR3, taken from reference TRBV19 and TRBJ2-1): DGGITQSPKYLFRKEGQNVTLSCEQNLNHDAMYWYRQDPGQGLRLIYYSQIVNDFQKGDIAEGYSVSREKKESFPLTVTSAQKNPTAFYLCASSLQGRGYNEQFFGPGTRLTVL.

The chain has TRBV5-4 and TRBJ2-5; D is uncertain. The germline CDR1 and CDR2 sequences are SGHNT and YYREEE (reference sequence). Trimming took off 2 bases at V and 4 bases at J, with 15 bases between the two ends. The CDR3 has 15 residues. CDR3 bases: TGTGCCAGCAGCTTCCCGCGCGACGGGCCAGAGACCCAGTACTTC. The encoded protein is CASSFPRDGPETQYF.

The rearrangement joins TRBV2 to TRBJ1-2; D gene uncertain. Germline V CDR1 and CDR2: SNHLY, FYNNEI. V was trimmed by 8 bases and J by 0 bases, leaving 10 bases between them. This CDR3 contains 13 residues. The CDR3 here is CASDPGSNYGYTF. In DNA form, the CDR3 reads TGTGCCAGCGACCCTGGGTCTAACTATGGCTACACCTTC.

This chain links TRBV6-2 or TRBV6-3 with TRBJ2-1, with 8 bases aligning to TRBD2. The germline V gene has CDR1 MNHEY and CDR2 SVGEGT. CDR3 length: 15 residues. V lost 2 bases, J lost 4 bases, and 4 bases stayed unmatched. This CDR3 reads CASSYGSGDYNEQFF. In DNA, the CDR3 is TGTGCCAGCAGTTACGGTAGCGGGGATTACAATGAGCAGTTCTTC.

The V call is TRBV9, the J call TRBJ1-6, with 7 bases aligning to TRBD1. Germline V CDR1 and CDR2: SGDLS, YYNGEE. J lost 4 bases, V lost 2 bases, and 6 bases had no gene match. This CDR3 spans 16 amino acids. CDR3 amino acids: CASSVGGGQYNSPLHF. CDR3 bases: TGTGCCAGCAGCGTGGGGGGGGGACAGTATAATTCACCCCTCCACTTT. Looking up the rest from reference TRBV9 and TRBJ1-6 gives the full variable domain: DSGVTQTPKHLITATGQRVTLRCSPRSGDLSVYWYQQSLDQGLQFLIQYYNGEERAKGNILERFSAQQFPDLHSELNLSSLELGDSALYFCASSVGGGQYNSPLHFGNGTRLTVT.

The chain's CDR3 is CASSIPGQGYYGYTF. The CDR3 DNA is TGTGCCAGCAGTATACCGGGACAGGGGTACTATGGCTACACCTTC. The gene calls are TRBV28 and TRBJ1-2; 10 positions agree with TRBD1. Looked up from germline, CDR1 is MDHEN and CDR2 is SYDVKM. Unmatched junction bases numbered 6, after V lost 5 bases and J lost 3 bases. This CDR3 spans 15 amino acids.

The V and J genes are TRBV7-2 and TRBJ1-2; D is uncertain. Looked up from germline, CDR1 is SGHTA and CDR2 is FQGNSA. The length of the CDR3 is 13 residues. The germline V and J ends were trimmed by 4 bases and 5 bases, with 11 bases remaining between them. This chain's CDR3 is CASSSSGIYGYTF. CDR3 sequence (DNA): TGTGCCAGCAGCTCCAGCGGAATATATGGCTACACCTTC.

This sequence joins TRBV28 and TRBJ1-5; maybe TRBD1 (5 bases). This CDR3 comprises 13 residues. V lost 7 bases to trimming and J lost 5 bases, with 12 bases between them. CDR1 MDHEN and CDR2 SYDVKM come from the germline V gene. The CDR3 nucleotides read TGTGCCAGCACTCGGGACGTTTATCAGCCCCAGCATTTT. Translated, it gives CASTRDVYQPQHF. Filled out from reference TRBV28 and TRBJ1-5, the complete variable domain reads DVKVTQSSRYLVKRTGEKVFLECVQDMDHENMFWYRQDPGLGLRLIYFSYDVKMKEKGDIPEGYSVSREKKERFSLILESASTNQTSMYLCASTRDVYQPQHFGDGTRLSIL.

The CDR3 DNA sequence: TGTGCCAGCAGCGACCGGACAGTCGTTAATTCACCCCTCCACTTT. Protein sequence: CASSDRTVVNSPLHF. V gene TRBV9 combines with J gene TRBJ1-6; tentatively, D is TRBD1 (6 bases). CDR1 SGDLS and CDR2 YYNGEE come from the germline V gene. The length of the CDR3 is 15 residues. Deletions cut 3 bases from V and 6 bases from J, with 13 bases between.

CDR3 nucleotide sequence: TGTGCCAGCAGCTTAAACCCAGTCGATATGGGAAACACCATATATTTT. Its protein product is CASSLNPVDMGNTIYF. The rearrangement joins TRBV7-9 to TRBJ1-3; D gene ambiguous. Trimming removed 2 bases at V and 4 bases at J, with 15 bases between. CDR3 length: 16 amino acids. The germline V gene encodes CDR1 SEHNR and CDR2 FQNEAQ (reference sequence).

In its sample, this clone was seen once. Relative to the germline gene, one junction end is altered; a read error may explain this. CDR3 nucleotide sequence: TGTGCCAGCAGACACCGCCGGGTTACCCCTTTT. Its protein is CASRHRRVTPF. The chain links TRBV27 to TRBJ1-4; D not resolved. Germline loops: CDR1 MNHEY, CDR2 SMNVEV (reference sequence). The CDR3 sequence is 11 residues long.

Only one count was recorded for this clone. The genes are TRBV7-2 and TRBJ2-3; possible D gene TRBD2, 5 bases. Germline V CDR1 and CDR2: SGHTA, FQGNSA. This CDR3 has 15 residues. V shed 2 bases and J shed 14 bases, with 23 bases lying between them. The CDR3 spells CASSLKGWAGHDPYF. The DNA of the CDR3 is TGTGCCAGCAGCTTAAAGGGTTGGGCGGGTCACGATCCGTATTTT.

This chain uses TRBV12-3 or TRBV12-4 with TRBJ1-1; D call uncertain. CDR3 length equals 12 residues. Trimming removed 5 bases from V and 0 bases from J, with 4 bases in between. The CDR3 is CASSGMNTEAFF. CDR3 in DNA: TGTGCCAGCAGTGGAATGAACACTGAAGCTTTCTTT.

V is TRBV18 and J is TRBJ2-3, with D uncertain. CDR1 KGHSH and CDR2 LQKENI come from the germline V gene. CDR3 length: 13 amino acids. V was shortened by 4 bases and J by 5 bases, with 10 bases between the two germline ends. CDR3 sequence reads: CASSQSDGDTQYF. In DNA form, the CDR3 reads TGTGCCAGCTCACAATCGGACGGAGATACGCAGTATTTT.

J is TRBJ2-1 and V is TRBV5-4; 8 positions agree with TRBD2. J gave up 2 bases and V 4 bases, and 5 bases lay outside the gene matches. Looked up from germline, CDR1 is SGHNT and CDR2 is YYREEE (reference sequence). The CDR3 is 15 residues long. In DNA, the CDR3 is TGTGCCAGCAGCGTCGGGAGGGCCCCCTACAATGAGCAGTTCTTC. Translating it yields CASSVGRAPYNEQFF. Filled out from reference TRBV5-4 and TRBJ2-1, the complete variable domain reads ETGVTQSPTHLIKTRGQQVTLRCSSQSGHNTVSWYQQALGQGPQFIFQYYREEENGRGNFPPRFSGLQFPNYSSELNVNALELDDSALYLCASSVGRAPYNEQFFGPGTRLTVL.

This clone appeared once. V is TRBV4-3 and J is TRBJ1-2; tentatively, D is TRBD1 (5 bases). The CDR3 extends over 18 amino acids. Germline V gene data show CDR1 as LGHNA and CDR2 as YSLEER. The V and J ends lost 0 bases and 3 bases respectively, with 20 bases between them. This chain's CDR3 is CASSQEWRGESRDYGYTF. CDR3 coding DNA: TGCGCCAGCAGCCAAGAGTGGAGGGGAGAGTCACGGGACTATGGCTACACCTTC.

As DNA, the CDR3 is TGTGCCAGCAGTCCCGGGACAGGGTACGAGCAGTACTTC. Translation: CASSPGTGYEQYF. The chain employs TRBV6-5 and TRBJ2-7, with TRBD1 matching over 9 bases. The CDR3 contains 13 residues. Germline V gene sequence: CDR1 MNHEY, CDR2 SVGAGI. V dropped 5 bases and J dropped 4; count of bases not matched to a gene: 3.

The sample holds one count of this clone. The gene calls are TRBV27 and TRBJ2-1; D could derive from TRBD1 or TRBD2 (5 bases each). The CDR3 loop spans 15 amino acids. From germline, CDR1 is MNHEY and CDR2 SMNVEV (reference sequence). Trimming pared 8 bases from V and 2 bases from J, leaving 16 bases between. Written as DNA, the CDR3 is TGTGCCAGCGTTGGGGGTATGGGGGCCTACAATGAGCAGTTCTTC. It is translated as CASVGGMGAYNEQFF.

CDR3 in DNA: TGTGCCAGCAGTCCTGGGACAGGGCAGAATTCACCCCTCCACTTT. This sequence encodes CASSPGTGQNSPLHF. V usage is TRBV5-4 and J usage is TRBJ1-6; 9 positions match TRBD1. The CDR3 runs 15 residues. J lost 7 bases, V lost 5 bases, and 7 bases had no gene match. Per the germline V gene, CDR1 is SGHNT and CDR2 is YYREEE (reference sequence).

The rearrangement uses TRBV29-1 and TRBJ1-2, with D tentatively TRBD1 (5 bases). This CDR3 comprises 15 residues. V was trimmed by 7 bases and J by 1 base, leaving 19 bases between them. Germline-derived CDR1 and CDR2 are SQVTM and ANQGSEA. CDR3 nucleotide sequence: TGCAGCGCCGGGGGGGAAGGTGCCTATAACTATGGCTACACCTTC. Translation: CSAGGEGAYNYGYTF. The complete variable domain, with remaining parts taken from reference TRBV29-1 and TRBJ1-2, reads SAVISQKPSRDICQRGTSLTIQCQVDSQVTMMFWYRQQPGQSLTLIATANQGSEATYESGFVIDKFPISRPNLTFSTLTVSNMSPEDSSIYLCSAGGEGAYNYGYTFGSGTRLTVV.

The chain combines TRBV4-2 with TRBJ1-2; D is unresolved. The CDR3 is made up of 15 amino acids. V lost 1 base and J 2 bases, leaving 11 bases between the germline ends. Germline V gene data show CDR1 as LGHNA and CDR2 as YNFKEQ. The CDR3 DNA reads TGTGCCAGCAGCCAAGCACACAAACAAAACTATGGCTACACCTTC. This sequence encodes CASSQAHKQNYGYTF.

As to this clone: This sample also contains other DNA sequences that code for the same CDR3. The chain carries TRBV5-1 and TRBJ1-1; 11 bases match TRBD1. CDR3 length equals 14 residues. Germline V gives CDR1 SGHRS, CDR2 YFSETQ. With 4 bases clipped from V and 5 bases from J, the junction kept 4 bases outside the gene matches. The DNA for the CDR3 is TGCGCCAGCAGCCCGGGACAGGGGGGAACTGAAGCTTTCTTT. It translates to CASSPGQGGTEAFF.

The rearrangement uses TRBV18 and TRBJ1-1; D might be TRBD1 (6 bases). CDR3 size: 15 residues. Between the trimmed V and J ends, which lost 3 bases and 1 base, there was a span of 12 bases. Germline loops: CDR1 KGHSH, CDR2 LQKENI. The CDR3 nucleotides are TGTGCCAGCTCACCCGCCAGGGGCTCGAACACTGAAGCTTTCTTT. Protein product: CASSPARGSNTEAFF.

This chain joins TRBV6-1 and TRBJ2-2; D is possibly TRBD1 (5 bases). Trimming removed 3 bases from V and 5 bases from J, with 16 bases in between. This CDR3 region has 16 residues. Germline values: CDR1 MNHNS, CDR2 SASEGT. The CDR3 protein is CASSDRAIRGTGELFF. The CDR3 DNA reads TGTGCCAGCAGTGATCGGGCAATTAGGGGTACCGGGGAGCTGTTTTTT.

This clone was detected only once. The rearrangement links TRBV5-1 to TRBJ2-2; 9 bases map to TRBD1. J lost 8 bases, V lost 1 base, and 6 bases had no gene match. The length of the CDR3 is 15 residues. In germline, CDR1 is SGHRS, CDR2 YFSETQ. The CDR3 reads CASSLSGTGSGELFF. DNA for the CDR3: TGCGCCAGCAGCTTGAGCGGGACAGGGTCTGGGGAGCTGTTTTTT.

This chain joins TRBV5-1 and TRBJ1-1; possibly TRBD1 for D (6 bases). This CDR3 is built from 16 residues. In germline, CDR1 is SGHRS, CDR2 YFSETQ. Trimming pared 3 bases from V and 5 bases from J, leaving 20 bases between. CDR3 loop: CASSWRSRDTGTEAFF. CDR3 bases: TGCGCCAGCAGCTGGAGATCCCGGGACACCGGGACTGAAGCTTTCTTT.